These T cell receptor beta chains were read from a single sample in a study of spatial heterogeneity in lung cancer. Using its own MiXCR run on the 5' RACE reads, TCRdb lists one record per CDR3 protein. The data hold more than 900 distinct CDR3 sequences, with more than 35% observed a single time. The sequences come from lung tumor tissue, collected at surgery. These receptor sequences come from a female donor with early-stage non-small cell lung cancer. Each CDR3 is given with its conserved first and last residue. The order of the fields is clone size, J gene, D gene, V gene, CDR3 DNA, CDR3 protein. D genes are given only for firm matches. The size of a clone is reported for some rows only, either as once, few or many, or as a class for expanded clones.

size: large; J: TRBJ2-2; D: NA; V: TRBV6-5; DNA: TGTGCCAGCAGTTACAGGGGGGGGCTCCGGACCGGGGAGCTGTTTTTT; CDR3: CASSYRGGLRTGELFF
size: large; J: TRBJ2-5; D: NA; V: TRBV2; DNA: TGTGCCAGCCTCTACCAGGGCTCGGAGACCCAGTACTTC; CDR3: CASLYQGSETQYF
size: medium-sized; J: TRBJ2-4; D: NA; V: TRBV18; DNA: TGTGCCAGCTCACCACTTGCCCAGAGCATTCAGTACTTC; CDR3: CASSPLAQSIQYF
size: NA; J: TRBJ1-5; D: NA; V: TRBV7-2; DNA: TGTGCCAGCAGCTCCATGGGCGGGAACAATCAGCCCCAGCATTTT; CDR3: CASSSMGGNNQPQHF
size: medium-sized; J: TRBJ1-2; D: NA; V: TRBV20-1; DNA: TGCAGTGTGATTCACGGGGCCCCTAACCCCGACTATGGCTACACCTTC; CDR3: CSVIHGAPNPDYGYTF
size: large; J: TRBJ2-2; D: NA; V: TRBV3-1; DNA: TGTGCCAGCAGCCCGAAGTTAGCCGTACTAGGGGAGCTGTTTTTT; CDR3: CASSPKLAVLGELFF
size: large; J: TRBJ2-2; D: NA; V: TRBV29-1; DNA: TGCAGCGTTGCGTCAGCGGCGGGGACCACCGGGGAGCTGTTTTTT; CDR3: CSVASAAGTTGELFF
size: NA; J: TRBJ2-1; D: TRBD2; V: TRBV28; DNA: TGTGCCAGCAGTCCCTCCTTTAGCGGGAGAGTGACTGCCTACAATGAGCAGTTCTTC; CDR3: CASSPSFSGRVTAYNEQFF
size: large; J: TRBJ2-7; D: NA; V: TRBV27; DNA: TGTGCCAGCAGTCTGGACGGGCCCTACGAGCAGTACTTC; CDR3: CASSLDGPYEQYF
size: NA; J: TRBJ1-5; D: NA; V: TRBV27; DNA: TGTGCCAGCAGTCCGGGCCCCTCTGGGACTCAGCCCCAGCATTTT; CDR3: CASSPGPSGTQPQHF
size: NA; J: TRBJ1-1; D: NA; V: TRBV28; DNA: TGTGCCAGCAGTTCCCCAGGGATGGTGACTGAAGCTTTCTTT; CDR3: CASSSPGMVTEAFF
size: large; J: TRBJ2-2; D: TRBD2; V: TRBV20-1; DNA: TGCAGTGCTAGAGAGAGCGGGAGGGATATCGGGGAGCTGTTTTTT; CDR3: CSARESGRDIGELFF
size: NA; J: TRBJ2-4; D: NA; V: TRBV19; DNA: TGTGCCAGTAGTAGGAGGGAATCCAAAAACATTCAGTACTTC; CDR3: CASSRRESKNIQYF
size: large; J: TRBJ1-2; D: NA; V: TRBV12-3/TRBV12-4; DNA: TGTGCCAGCACCCTAATAACGGGGGGCAACTATGGCTACACCTTC; CDR3: CASTLITGGNYGYTF
size: few; J: TRBJ1-2; D: NA; V: TRBV4-2; DNA: TGTGCCAGCAGCCAAGAACAAACCTATGGCTACACCTTC; CDR3: CASSQEQTYGYTF